This T cell receptor beta chain was documented in a study of beta chain features in type 1 diabetes. Unmatched junction bases numbered 7, after V lost 3 bases and J lost 2 bases. CDR3 length: 16 residues. The germline V gene has CDR1 ENHRY and CDR2 SYGVKD. Points on this clone: Its antigen is unknown.

Markers CD45RO/CCR7/CD25/CD127/CD95/CD27 served to sort CD4+ naive, central memory, regulatory and stem cell-like memory cells. Study results and caveats: Reduced insertions and increased deletions marked VDJ junctions in type 1 diabetes patients. Reads derived from cDNA could over-represent cells showing high TCR expression. The study notes PCR might favor shorter templates equally in patients and controls.

What was sequenced were expressed TCRB transcripts, since all of the isolated RNA had been reverse transcribed. Assay: immunoSEQ multiplex PCR; the TCRdb copy retains only in-frame clones and omits some. This sample has 150,000 to 190,000 clones, with 7.5% to 10% found just once. This receptor was obtained from a man aged 18 to 30 in good health. Sequencing used central memory CD4+ T cells from blood. This sequence joins TRBV10-3 and TRBJ2-3, with TRBD2 matching 8 bases. The CDR3: CAISESVAGPTDTQYF. CDR3 nucleotide sequence: TGTGCCATCAGTGAATCGGTAGCGGGGCCCACAGATACGCAGTATTTT.